These 10 T cell receptor beta chains were sequenced from one sample in a study of blood T cell repertoires in COVID-19 (dated by TCRdb to the early 2020s). Receptors were amplified or captured by the immunoSEQ multiplex PCR assay. TCRdb carries this immuneACCESS record with in-frame sequences only. Its versions omit some clonotypes, under half of them owing to an unresolved V gene in the studies checked, with the rest unexplained. In all, the sample holds 300,000 to 400,000 clones, and 70% to 90% of those were seen once. The biggest ten clones account for approximately 4% of the sample. The specimen sequenced was peripheral blood. All receptors come from a woman between 45 and 65 years old with active or convalescent COVID-19.

This chain connects TRBV28 to TRBJ1-2; D not certain. V was shortened by 1 base and J by 2 bases, with 11 bases between the two germline ends. Germline V gene sequence: CDR1 MDHEN, CDR2 SYDVKM. The CDR3 runs to 15 residues. The CDR3 is CASSLFSPYNYGYTF. In DNA, the CDR3 is TGTGCCAGCAGTTTATTCTCCCCCTACAACTATGGCTACACCTTC.

V usage is TRBV18 and J usage is TRBJ1-3, with D hard to call. Deletions cut 3 bases from V and 5 bases from J, with 8 bases between. This CDR3 has 13 residues. Per germline, CDR1 KGHSH and CDR2 LQKENI. As DNA, the CDR3 is TGTGCCAGCTCACCGGAGCTACGAAACACCATATATTTT. This gives the protein CASSPELRNTIYF.

This rearrangement joins TRBV7-3 to TRBJ2-3; 8 nucleotides align to TRBD1. The germline V gene encodes CDR1 SGHTA and CDR2 FQGTGA. V lost 2 bases and J lost 4; bases outside the gene matches: 2. This CDR3 comprises 14 residues. CDR3 DNA sequence: TGTGCCAGCAGCTTACAGGGGGCTGCAGATACGCAGTATTTT. It specifies CASSLQGAADTQYF.

The sample holds one count of this clone. This chain connects TRBV28 to TRBJ2-5; D perhaps matches TRBD2 (7 bases). From germline, CDR1 is MDHEN and CDR2 SYDVKM. The CDR3 loop spans 14 amino acids. V dropped 8 bases and J dropped 11 bases, with 24 bases sitting between them. The chain's CDR3 is CASRHSAGALVQYF. CDR3 in DNA: TGTGCCAGCCGGCACTCGGCGGGGGCGTTGGTTCAGTACTTC. The whole variable domain, filled in from reference TRBV28 and TRBJ2-5, reads DVKVTQSSRYLVKRTGEKVFLECVQDMDHENMFWYRQDPGLGLRLIYFSYDVKMKEKGDIPEGYSVSREKKERFSLILESASTNQTSMYLCASRHSAGALVQYFGPGTRLLVL.

V gene TRBV5-5 combines with J gene TRBJ1-4; 7 positions agree with TRBD1. The CDR3 is made up of 16 amino acids. In germline, CDR1 is SGHKS, CDR2 YYEKEE (reference sequence). V was pared by 6 bases and J by 1 base, with 9 bases of the junction left unmatched. CDR3 region: CASKGAAAGTNEKLFF. The DNA for the CDR3 is TGTGCCAGCAAGGGGGCGGCGGCGGGAACTAATGAAAAACTGTTTTTT.

This chain connects TRBV30 to TRBJ2-3; TRBD1 agrees at 9 bases. Losses at the gene ends were 4 bases for V and 1 base for J; bases not matched to a gene: 3. The length of the CDR3 is 14 residues. The germline V gene encodes CDR1 GTSNPN and CDR2 SVGIG (reference sequence). CDR3 region: CAWIRTGGTDTQYF. For the CDR3, the DNA is TGTGCCTGGATTAGGACAGGGGGCACAGATACGCAGTATTTT.

The chain uses TRBV14 and TRBJ2-7, with D hard to call. The germline V gene has CDR1 SGHDN and CDR2 FVKESK. The ends were cut back, 4 bases at V and 6 bases at J, with 16 bases in the middle. This CDR3 contains 14 residues. The CDR3 loop reads CASSPYAGRSEQYF. The CDR3 DNA reads as TGTGCCAGCAGCCCCTACGCAGGCCGTTCCGAGCAGTACTTC. Together with reference TRBV14 and TRBJ2-7, the CDR3 gives the full variable domain: EAGVTQFPSHSVIEKGQTVTLRCDPISGHDNLYWYRRVMGKEIKFLLHFVKESKQDESGMPNNRFLAERTGGTYSTLKVQPAELEDSGVYFCASSPYAGRSEQYFGPGTRLTVT.

This rearrangement joins TRBV28 to TRBJ1-2; perhaps TRBD1 as D (5 bases). CDR1 and CDR2 from the germline V gene are MDHEN and SYDVKM. The V end lost 5 bases, the J end lost 4 bases, and 8 bases lay between the germline ends. CDR3 length equals 12 residues. The CDR3 DNA sequence: TGTGCCAGCAGTGGGGGGGGCTATGGCTACACCTTC. Translated, it gives CASSGGGYGYTF.

Ten or more counts support this clone. This sequence joins TRBV14 and TRBJ2-7, with 7 bases lining up with TRBD2. V was pared by 1 base and J by 4 bases, with 10 bases of the junction left unmatched. The germline V gene has CDR1 SGHDN and CDR2 FVKESK. This CDR3 spans 16 amino acids. The CDR3 nucleotides read TGTGCCAGCAGCCAAGGGACTAGTTACGGAACTTACGAGCAGTACTTC. This codes for CASSQGTSYGTYEQYF.

The sample holds a few counts of this clone. This rearrangement joins TRBV11-2 to TRBJ1-1; D unclear. Germline CDR1 SGHAT, CDR2 FQNNGV. The CDR3 spans 15 residues. The germline V and J ends were trimmed by 2 bases and 5 bases, with 15 bases remaining between them. The CDR3: CASSLSGTVETEAFF. In DNA, the CDR3 is TGTGCCAGCAGCTTATCTGGTACTGTGGAGACTGAAGCTTTCTTT.